Listed below are T cell receptor beta chains from one sample, sequenced in a study of blood T cell repertoires in COVID-19. The table came from immunoSEQ multiplex PCR; TCRdb's copy has only in-frame clones and leaves some out. The sample records 140,000 to 150,000 clones, around 72% being singletons. The sample consisted of peripheral blood. The receptor set was obtained from a woman aged 55 to 70 with acute or convalescent COVID-19. CDR3s include the opening cysteine and the closing phenylalanine or tryptophan. The D gene is left open where the match is weak. A row's size may be missing; if present it is once, few, many or a size class.

clone size,J gene,CDR3 length,D gene,V gene,CDR3 DNA,CDR3 protein
few,TRBJ2-4,15,TRBD2,TRBV5-6,TGTGCCAGCTACGCTAGCGGGTTGGGCAAAAACATTCAGTACTTC,CASYASGLGKNIQYF
.,TRBJ1-2,13,TRBD1,TRBV29-1,TGCAGCGTTGCCCAGACAGGGGGCTATGGCTACACCTTC,CSVAQTGGYGYTF
.,TRBJ1-1,13,TRBD1,TRBV5-1,TGCGCCAGCAGCCTGGACAGGCCCACTGAAGCTTTCTTT,CASSLDRPTEAFF
.,TRBJ1-2,13,TRBD1,TRBV4-2,TGTGCCAGCAGCCACCGGGACAGAGGTGGCTACACCTTC,CASSHRDRGGYTF
.,TRBJ2-5,19,TRBD2,TRBV6-1,TGTGCCAGCAGTGAAGCGCAAAGTGGGCGGGAGAGTGGCCAAGAGACCCAGTACTTC,CASSEAQSGRESGQETQYF
.,TRBJ1-3,14,.,TRBV2,TGTGCCAGCAGTGAGGACAGTTCTGGAAACACCATATATTTT,CASSEDSSGNTIYF
.,TRBJ1-1,15,.,TRBV28,TGTGCCAGCAGTTTGGTGACAGGACGAAACACTGAAGCTTTCTTT,CASSLVTGRNTEAFF
.,TRBJ2-1,13,.,TRBV29-1,TGCAGCGTTGACGCGGCTACCTACAATGAGCAGTTCTTC,CSVDAATYNEQFF
few,TRBJ2-7,16,.,TRBV4-2,TGTGCCAGCAGCCAAGAGTTCACGGGTGGTCGCTACGAGCAGTACTTC,CASSQEFTGGRYEQYF
.,TRBJ2-1,14,.,TRBV20-1,TGCAGTGCTAGTTCGCGAGCCCCCTACAATGAGCAGTTCTTC,CSASSRAPYNEQFF
.,TRBJ2-7,14,.,TRBV18,TGTGCCAGCTCACCGAAGGCCAAGGGGTGGGAGCAGTACTTC,CASSPKAKGWEQYF
.,TRBJ2-7,12,TRBD2,TRBV27,TGTGCCAGCAGTTTTAGCGGGAGTGAACAGTACTTC,CASSFSGSEQYF
.,TRBJ2-7,15,.,TRBV25-1,TGTGCCAGCAGTGATAGAGGGGCCCAGGGGCGCGAGCAGTACTTC,CASSDRGAQGREQYF
.,TRBJ2-2,15,TRBD2,TRBV5-1,TGCGCCAGCAGCTTGCGGGAGGCCGTCACCGGGGAGCTGTTTTTT,CASSLREAVTGELFF
.,TRBJ2-7,13,TRBD2,TRBV28,TGTGCCAGCAGGACTAGCGGGACCTACGAGCAGTACTTC,CASRTSGTYEQYF
few,TRBJ1-1,12,.,TRBV27,TGTGCCAGCAGTTTATCGGGGGGGAGGGCTTTCTTT,CASSLSGGRAFF
.,TRBJ2-5,16,.,TRBV7-6,TGTGCCAGCAGCGCTCGTCAGGGCGCGAATCAAGAGACCCAGTACTTC,CASSARQGANQETQYF
.,TRBJ1-3,15,.,TRBV9,TGTGCCAGCAGCGCCGGGACATTGGGGGGAAACACCATATATTTT,CASSAGTLGGNTIYF
.,TRBJ2-5,13,.,TRBV2,TGTGCCAGCAAAAAGTCCCGAGGAGAGACCCAGTACTTC,CASKKSRGETQYF
.,TRBJ2-6,18,.,TRBV25-1,TGTGCCAGCAGTGGTACAGGGCGGGCTCTTACAGGGGCCAACGTCCTGACTTTC,CASSGTGRALTGANVLTF
.,TRBJ2-7,10,.,TRBV25-1,TGTGCCAGCAGTGCGGGGGAGCAGTACTTC,CASSAGEQYF
few,TRBJ2-3,16,.,TRBV5-1,TGCGCCAGCAGCAAATCCGGGACTCTTAGCACAGATACGCAGTATTTT,CASSKSGTLSTDTQYF
.,TRBJ2-7,16,TRBD2,TRBV10-3,TGTGCCACCGCCGGGACTAGCGGGAGGTCAGGATACGAGCAGTACTTC,CATAGTSGRSGYEQYF
.,TRBJ2-5,16,TRBD2,TRBV6-5,TGTGCCAGCAGTTACAAGAGCGGGAAGGGAAAAGAGACCCAGTACTTC,CASSYKSGKGKETQYF
.,TRBJ1-2,15,TRBD1,TRBV5-1,TGCGCCAGCAGCTTCGGGGGACAGGGGAAGTATGGCTACACCTTC,CASSFGGQGKYGYTF
.,TRBJ1-2,13,.,TRBV28,TGTGCCAGCAATCGAGGGCAGGACTTTGGCTACACCTTC,CASNRGQDFGYTF
.,TRBJ1-2,14,TRBD1,TRBV5-6,TGTGCCAGCAGCTTGGTGACAGGGTATGGTGGCTACACCTTC,CASSLVTGYGGYTF
.,TRBJ1-4,13,.,TRBV6-1,TGTGCCAGCAGTCAAGCTCAGAATGAAAAACTGTTTTTT,CASSQAQNEKLFF
.,TRBJ1-5,13,.,TRBV30,TGTGCCTGGGCTCGAGGACTAAATCAGCCCCAGCATTTT,CAWARGLNQPQHF